The entry below describes one T cell receptor beta chain. Sequencing used immunoSEQ multiplex PCR; TCRdb keeps in-frame clones, though not all of them. The sample contains more than 2 million clones, approximately 92% of which appear only once. The entry originates in a study of shared clonotypes between healthy human individuals. CD45RO-negative, CCR7-selected cells formed the naive CD8 fraction, which excluded terminally differentiated effector memory CD45RA+ cells. The clonotype comes from a man between 18 and 35 years old in good health. Some clones in this sample may be carry-over from other donors' samples. What was sequenced was naive CD8+ T cells from PBMCs.

The chain's CDR3 is CASSVDRSTNEKLFF. CDR3 in DNA: TGTGCCAGCAGTGTCGACAGGTCAACTAATGAAAAACTGTTTTTT. This chain joins TRBV6-1 and TRBJ1-4, with D possibly matching TRBD1 (6 bases). The germline V and J ends were trimmed by 4 bases and 0 bases, with 9 bases remaining between them. This CDR3 comprises 15 residues. Looked up from germline, CDR1 is MNHNS and CDR2 is SASEGT.